One sample yielded the 21 T cell receptor beta chains listed below, sequenced in a study of T cell responses to AZD1222 COVID-19 vaccine (dated by TCRdb to the early 2020s). Library method: the immunoSEQ multiplex PCR assay. TCRdb's version of the immuneACCESS table is confined to in-frame rearrangements and falls short of the full clone set. An unresolved V gene accounts for under half of the shortfall where checked; the remainder is of unknown origin. The sample contains roughly 270,000 clones, almost 95% of them found a single time. The ten largest clones represent roughly 0.51% of the sample. The time point label corresponds to: about 28 days (+/-7) after the second vaccine dose. This sample comprised peripheral blood, obtained 28 days after the second AZD1222 dose. The receptors originated from an adult who received the AZD1222 COVID-19 vaccine.

The chain carries TRBV11-3 and TRBJ2-3; D possibly corresponds to TRBD2 (6 bases). The CDR3 sequence is 14 residues long. Trimming pared 5 bases from V and 1 base from J, leaving 10 bases between. Germline values: CDR1 SGHNT, CDR2 YENEEA. CDR3 in amino acids: CASSLGGGTDTQYF. The CDR3 nucleotides read TGTGCCAGCAGCCTAGGCGGGGGCACAGATACGCAGTATTTT. Full variable domain (outside the CDR3, taken from reference TRBV11-3 and TRBJ2-3): EAGVVQSPRYKIIEKKQPVAFWCNPISGHNTLYWYLQNLGQGPELLIRYENEEAVDDSQLPKDRFSAERLKGVDSTLKIQPAELGDSAVYLCASSLGGGTDTQYFGPGTRLTVL.

The chain combines TRBV24-1 with TRBJ2-1, with TRBD2 matching over 7 bases. V shed 3 bases, J shed 5 bases, and the junction held 9 bases outside the gene matches. Per germline, CDR1 KGHDR and CDR2 SFDVKD. The CDR3 has 16 residues. Here the CDR3 reads CATSDATRGTHNEQFF. DNA of the CDR3: TGTGCCACCAGTGATGCCACGCGGGGGACCCACAATGAGCAGTTCTTC.

The rearrangement uses TRBV9 and TRBJ2-5; TRBD2 matches at 11 bases. The CDR3 length is 15 residues. Per germline, CDR1 SGDLS and CDR2 YYNGEE. V lost 5 bases and J lost 0; bases outside the gene matches: 3. The CDR3 sequence: CASSETSGDQETQYF. The CDR3 nucleotides read TGTGCCAGCAGTGAGACTAGCGGGGACCAAGAGACCCAGTACTTC.

The chain employs TRBV3-1 (or the pseudogene TRBV3-2) and TRBJ2-5; maybe TRBD2 (7 bases). CDR1 LGHDT and CDR2 YNNKEL come from the germline V gene (reference sequence). The V gene lost 4 bases and the J gene lost 4 bases, with 16 bases spanning the gap. CDR3 length: 15 amino acids. The CDR3 is CASSLPRGAVETQYF. CDR3 bases: TGTGCCAGCAGCCTACCTCGGGGGGCCGTAGAGACCCAGTACTTC.

The gene calls are TRBV7-2 and TRBJ1-1; 7 bases fit TRBD1. This CDR3 is 13 amino acids long. The V gene end was trimmed by 8 bases and the J gene end by 5 bases; junction bases not matched to a gene: 8. CDR1 and CDR2 (germline): SGHTA, FQGNSA. For the CDR3, the DNA is TGTGCCAGCTCATTGAGGGGGCGGACTGAAGCTTTCTTT. It codes for CASSLRGRTEAFF.

The V gene is TRBV5-4, the J gene TRBJ2-3; 14 nucleotides match TRBD2. CDR1 is SGHNT, CDR2 YYREEE, per germline (reference sequence). The CDR3 length is 17 residues. Trimming took 3 bases from V and 4 from J; bases not matched to a gene: 7. The CDR3 region is CASSSGLAGELSDTQYF. In DNA form, the CDR3 reads TGTGCCAGCAGCTCGGGACTAGCGGGAGAGCTTTCAGATACGCAGTATTTT.

The V gene is TRBV4-1, the J gene TRBJ1-3; no reliable D call. The CDR3 has 14 amino acids. V was trimmed by 1 base and J by 10 bases, leaving 14 bases between them. CDR1 and CDR2 (germline): MGHRA, YSYEKL. The CDR3 reads CASSQGKGGQTIYF. In nucleotides, the CDR3 is TGCGCCAGCAGCCAAGGGAAGGGAGGCCAGACCATATATTTT.

The chain employs TRBV7-2 and TRBJ1-1; D gene uncertain. The ends were cut back, 4 bases at V and 5 bases at J, with 11 bases in the middle. CDR1 is SGHTA and CDR2 is FQGNSA in the germline V gene. The CDR3 spans 13 residues. The CDR3 spells CASSSRVGTEAFF. CDR3 sequence (DNA): TGTGCCAGCAGCTCCCGGGTGGGGACTGAAGCTTTCTTT.

Details on this clone: A junction end diverges from the germline sequence, so it may reflect a read error. The chain is built from TRBV18 and TRBJ2-5; 8 bases line up with TRBD1. The germline CDR1 and CDR2 sequences are KGHSH and LQKENI. This CDR3 region has 15 residues. CDR3 DNA sequence: TGTGCCAGCTCATCCCTGGGACAGGTTCAAGGGACCCAGTACTTC. This translates into CASSSLGQVQGTQYF.

The rearrangement uses TRBV18 and TRBJ2-1, with 9 bases lining up with TRBD1. The ends lost 5 bases at V and 5 bases at J; junction bases unmatched: 1. The CDR3 runs 13 residues. CDR1 and CDR2 from the germline V gene are KGHSH and LQKENI. The CDR3 is CASSWTGDNEQFF. CDR3 sequence (DNA): TGTGCCAGCTCATGGACAGGGGACAATGAGCAGTTCTTC.

This sequence joins TRBV9 and TRBJ1-4; tentative D call: TRBD1 (5 bases). Looked up from germline, CDR1 is SGDLS and CDR2 is YYNGEE. Deletions cut 0 bases from V and 2 bases from J, with 11 bases between. The CDR3 is 16 amino acids. CDR3 loop: CASSVGWAGTNEKLFF. The DNA for the CDR3 is TGTGCCAGCAGCGTAGGGTGGGCAGGGACTAATGAAAAACTGTTTTTT.

This clone has just one count. The V call is TRBV6-5, the J call TRBJ2-5; the match to TRBD2 covers 10 bases. The CDR3 extends over 15 amino acids. Trimming cost V 6 bases and J 5 bases; bases outside gene matches: 9. Per germline, CDR1 MNHEY and CDR2 SVGAGI. In DNA form, the CDR3 reads TGTGCCAGCAGACCTAGCGGGAGTCCATGGGAGACCCAGTACTTC. It specifies CASRPSGSPWETQYF.

This clone was seen more than once but under ten times. V and J are TRBV18 and TRBJ1-2; tentative D call: TRBD1 (6 bases). Germline loops: CDR1 KGHSH, CDR2 LQKENI. V was clipped by 0 bases and J by 3 bases, with 11 bases between them. The length of the CDR3 is 15 residues. CDR3 nucleotides: TGTGCCAGCTCACCACCGGGGGGGGCGGACTATGGCTACACCTTC. Translating gives CASSPPGGADYGYTF.

This chain's CDR3 is CASSETGGQPQHF. CDR3 coding DNA: TGTGCCAGCAGTGAGACAGGGGGTCAGCCCCAGCATTTT. The V call is TRBV6-6, the J call TRBJ1-5, with 9 positions matching TRBD1. The V and J ends lost 5 bases and 6 bases, in that order; junction bases with no gene match: 2. This CDR3 is 13 amino acids long. CDR1 is MNHNY, CDR2 SVGAGI, per germline (reference sequence).

The chain joins TRBV14 to TRBJ1-6; the D is unclear. CDR1 is SGHDN and CDR2 is FVKESK in the germline V gene. This CDR3 contains 17 residues. Trimming shortened V by 1 base and J by 2 bases, and 12 bases separated the two germline ends. Here the CDR3 reads CASSQGQPNPYNSPLHF. In DNA form, the CDR3 reads TGTGCCAGCAGCCAAGGGCAGCCGAACCCCTATAATTCACCCCTCCACTTT.

The genes are TRBV11-2 and TRBJ1-1, with D possibly TRBD1 on 5 matching bases. The germline V gene has CDR1 SGHAT and CDR2 FQNNGV. Trimming took off 7 bases at V and 1 base at J, with 13 bases between the two ends. The CDR3 totals 14 residues. CDR3 sequence: CASKAGLSNTEAFF. CDR3 DNA sequence: TGTGCCAGCAAAGCGGGACTTTCGAACACTGAAGCTTTCTTT.

This chain connects TRBV5-1 to TRBJ2-5, with 9 bases fitting TRBD1. CDR3 length equals 18 residues. Germline CDR1 is SGHRS and CDR2 is YFSETQ. The V gene end was trimmed by 0 bases and the J gene end by 5 bases; junction bases not matched to a gene: 14. The CDR3 nucleotides are TGCGCCAGCAGCTTGGGGCAACAGGGGGCGCGAGCCGGGGAGACCCAGTACTTC. It specifies CASSLGQQGARAGETQYF. The full variable domain, rest sourced from reference TRBV5-1 and TRBJ2-5, is KAGVTQTPRYLIKTRGQQVTLSCSPISGHRSVSWYQQTPGQGLQFLFEYFSETQRNKGNFPGRFSGRQFSNSRSEMNVSTLELGDSALYLCASSLGQQGARAGETQYFGPGTRLLVL.

The chain couples TRBV2 to TRBJ1-5; D call uncertain. This CDR3 has 15 residues. The germline V gene has CDR1 SNHLY and CDR2 FYNNEI. Trimming removed 6 bases from V and 6 bases from J, with 18 bases in between. CDR3: CASSPRGRIGQPQHF. The CDR3 DNA follows: TGTGCCAGCAGCCCCAGAGGGAGGATAGGTCAGCCCCAGCATTTT.

The V and J genes are TRBV11-2 and TRBJ2-5; the D gene is possibly TRBD2 (6 bases). Trimming shortened V by 2 bases and J by 7 bases, and 20 bases separated the two germline ends. This CDR3 comprises 16 residues. Germline CDR1 reads SGHAT; CDR2 reads FQNNGV. CDR3 nucleotide sequence: TGTGCCAGCAGCTTAAGGCTAGCGAGGGCTGGGGGGACCCAGTACTTC. Translating it yields CASSLRLARAGGTQYF.

V and J are TRBV10-3 and TRBJ2-7; TRBD1 matches 7 bases. The V and J ends lost 4 bases and 2 bases, in that order; junction bases with no gene match: 2. CDR1 and CDR2 from the germline V gene are ENHRY and SYGVKD. The CDR3 spans 13 residues. CDR3 region: CAISGGTAYEQYF. CDR3 nucleotides: TGTGCCATCAGTGGTGGGACAGCCTACGAGCAGTACTTC.

This sequence joins TRBV28 and TRBJ2-1, with TRBD2 identical over 8 bases. Germline lookup yields CDR1 MDHEN and CDR2 SYDVKM. The length of the CDR3 is 13 residues. The V segment lost 10 bases and the J segment 5 bases; nucleotides outside the gene matches: 7. In DNA, the CDR3 is TGTGCCACCATACTAGCGGCCAACAATGAGCAGTTCTTC. It translates to CATILAANNEQFF.